This T cell receptor (beta chain) is drawn from a study of blood T cell repertoires in COVID-19. Study details: Sources were T cells, B-cell-depleted T cells, or PBMCs; the material itself was cDNA or gDNA.

This clone occurred once. In the study's own analysis: Nucleated cell counts were estimated from reference gene primer amplification. The assay was immunoSEQ multiplex PCR, and TCRdb's table has in-frame clones only and misses some. Clonal size and the V and J genes are those of that table, whereas D and trimming came from the DNA. The data contain some 200,000 clones, approximately 86% of them singletons. The V gene's germline CDR1 is MGHDK and CDR2 SYGVNS. The CDR3 extends over 14 amino acids. Trimming stripped 3 bases from V and 0 bases from J, with 9 bases between. Sample: peripheral blood. This chain uses TRBV25-1 with TRBJ2-7, with D possibly TRBD2 on 6 matching bases. The clonotype was recovered from a man aged 40-50 years with active or convalescent COVID-19. The DNA for the CDR3 is TGTGCCAGCAGTGAGACGGGGGTCTCCTACGAGCAGTACTTC. This sequence encodes CASSETGVSYEQYF.